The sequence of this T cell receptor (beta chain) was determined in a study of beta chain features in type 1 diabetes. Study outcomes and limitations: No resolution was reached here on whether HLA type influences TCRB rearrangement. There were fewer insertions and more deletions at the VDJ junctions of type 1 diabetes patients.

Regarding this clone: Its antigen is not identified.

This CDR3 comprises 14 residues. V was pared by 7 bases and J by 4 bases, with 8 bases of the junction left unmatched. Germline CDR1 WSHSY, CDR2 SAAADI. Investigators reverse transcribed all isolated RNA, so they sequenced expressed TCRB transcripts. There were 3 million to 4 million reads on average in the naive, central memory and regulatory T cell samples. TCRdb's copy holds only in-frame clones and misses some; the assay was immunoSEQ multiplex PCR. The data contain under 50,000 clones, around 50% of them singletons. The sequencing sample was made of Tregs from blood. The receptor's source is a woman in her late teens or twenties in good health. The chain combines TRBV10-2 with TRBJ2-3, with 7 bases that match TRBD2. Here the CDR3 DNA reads TGCGCCAGCATGAGGACTAGGCGGGCAGATACGCAGTATTTT. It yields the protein CASMRTRRADTQYF.